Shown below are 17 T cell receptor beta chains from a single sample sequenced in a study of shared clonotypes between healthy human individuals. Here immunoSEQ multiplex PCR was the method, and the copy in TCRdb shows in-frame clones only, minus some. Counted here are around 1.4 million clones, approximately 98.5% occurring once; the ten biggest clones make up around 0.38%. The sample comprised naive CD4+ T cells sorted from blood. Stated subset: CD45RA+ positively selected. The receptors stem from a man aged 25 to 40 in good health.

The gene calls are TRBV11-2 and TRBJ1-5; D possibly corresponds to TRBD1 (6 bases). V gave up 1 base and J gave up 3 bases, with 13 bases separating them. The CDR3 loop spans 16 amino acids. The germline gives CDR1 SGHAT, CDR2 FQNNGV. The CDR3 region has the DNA TGTGCCAGCAGCTTAGGGGCCAGGGGCGACAATCAGCCCCAGCATTTT. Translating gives CASSLGARGDNQPQHF. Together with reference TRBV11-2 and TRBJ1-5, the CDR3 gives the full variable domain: EAGVAQSPRYKIIEKRQSVAFWCNPISGHATLYWYQQILGQGPKLLIQFQNNGVVDDSQLPKDRFSAERLKGVDSTLKIQPAKLEDSAVYLCASSLGARGDNQPQHFGDGTRLSIL.

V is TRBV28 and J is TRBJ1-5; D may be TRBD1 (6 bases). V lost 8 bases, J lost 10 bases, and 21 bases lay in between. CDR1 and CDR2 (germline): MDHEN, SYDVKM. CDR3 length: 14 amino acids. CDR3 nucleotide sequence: TGTGCCAGCTCCAGTGGGGACACCCGGGGCCCCCAGCATTTT. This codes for CASSSGDTRGPQHF.

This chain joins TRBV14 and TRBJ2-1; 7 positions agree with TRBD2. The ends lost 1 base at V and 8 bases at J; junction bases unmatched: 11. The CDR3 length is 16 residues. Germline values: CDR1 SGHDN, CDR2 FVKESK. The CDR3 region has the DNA TGTGCCAGCAGCCAAGGGATCGGACTAGTTCAGTATGAGCAGTTCTTC. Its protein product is CASSQGIGLVQYEQFF.

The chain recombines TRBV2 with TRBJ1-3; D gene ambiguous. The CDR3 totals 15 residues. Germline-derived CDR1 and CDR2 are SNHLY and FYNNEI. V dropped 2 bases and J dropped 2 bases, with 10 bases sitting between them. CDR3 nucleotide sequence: TGTGCCAGCAGTGAAAGCGCCAGAACTGGAAACACCATATATTTT. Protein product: CASSESARTGNTIYF.

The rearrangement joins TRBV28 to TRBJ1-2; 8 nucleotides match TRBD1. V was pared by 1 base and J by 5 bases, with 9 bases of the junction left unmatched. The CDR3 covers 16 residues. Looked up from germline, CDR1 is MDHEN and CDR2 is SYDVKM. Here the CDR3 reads CASSLLGQGAGYGYTF. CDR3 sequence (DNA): TGTGCCAGCAGTTTATTAGGGCAGGGGGCGGGGTATGGCTACACCTTC.

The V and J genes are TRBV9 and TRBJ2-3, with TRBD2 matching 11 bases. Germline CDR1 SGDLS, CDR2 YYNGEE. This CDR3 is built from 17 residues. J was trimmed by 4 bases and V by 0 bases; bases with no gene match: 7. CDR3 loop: CASSVAGTSGRADTQYF. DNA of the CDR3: TGTGCCAGCAGCGTAGCCGGAACTAGCGGGAGAGCAGATACGCAGTATTTT.

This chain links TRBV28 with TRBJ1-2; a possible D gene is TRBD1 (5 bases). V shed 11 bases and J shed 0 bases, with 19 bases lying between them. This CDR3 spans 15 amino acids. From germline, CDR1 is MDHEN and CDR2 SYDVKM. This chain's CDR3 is CAATIGRGANYGYTF. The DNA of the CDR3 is TGTGCCGCCACGATCGGGAGAGGGGCTAACTATGGCTACACCTTC.

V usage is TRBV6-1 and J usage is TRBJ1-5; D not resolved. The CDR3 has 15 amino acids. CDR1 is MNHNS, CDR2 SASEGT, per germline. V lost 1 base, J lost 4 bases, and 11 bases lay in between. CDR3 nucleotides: TGTGCCAGCAGTGAAGTCTGGACTACTAATCAGCCCCAGCATTTT. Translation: CASSEVWTTNQPQHF.

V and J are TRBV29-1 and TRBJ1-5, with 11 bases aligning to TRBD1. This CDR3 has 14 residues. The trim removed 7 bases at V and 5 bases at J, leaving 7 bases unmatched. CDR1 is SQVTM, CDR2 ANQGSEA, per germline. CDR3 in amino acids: CSASPGQGDQPQHF. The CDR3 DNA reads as TGCAGCGCCTCACCGGGACAGGGGGATCAGCCCCAGCATTTT.

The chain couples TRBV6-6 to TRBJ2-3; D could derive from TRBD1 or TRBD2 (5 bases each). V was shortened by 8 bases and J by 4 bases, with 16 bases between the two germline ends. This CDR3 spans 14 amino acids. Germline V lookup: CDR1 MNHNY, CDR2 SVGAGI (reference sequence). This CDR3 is CASSAGTVPDTQYF. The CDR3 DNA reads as TGTGCCAGCTCTGCCGGGACGGTCCCAGATACGCAGTATTTT.

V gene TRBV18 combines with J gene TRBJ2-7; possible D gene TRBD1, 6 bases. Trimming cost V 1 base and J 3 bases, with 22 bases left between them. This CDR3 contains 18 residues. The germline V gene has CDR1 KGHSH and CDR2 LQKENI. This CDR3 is CASSPLRLGQTRNYEQYF. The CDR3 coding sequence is TGTGCCAGCTCACCACTAAGACTTGGACAGACGAGGAACTACGAGCAGTACTTC.

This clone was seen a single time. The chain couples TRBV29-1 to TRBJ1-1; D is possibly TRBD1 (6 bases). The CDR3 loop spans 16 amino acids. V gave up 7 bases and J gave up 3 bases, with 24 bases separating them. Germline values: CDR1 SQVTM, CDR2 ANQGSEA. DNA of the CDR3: TGCAGCGCCCCGGGATTACAGGGTGATAGGGACACTGAAGCTTTCTTT. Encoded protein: CSAPGLQGDRDTEAFF.

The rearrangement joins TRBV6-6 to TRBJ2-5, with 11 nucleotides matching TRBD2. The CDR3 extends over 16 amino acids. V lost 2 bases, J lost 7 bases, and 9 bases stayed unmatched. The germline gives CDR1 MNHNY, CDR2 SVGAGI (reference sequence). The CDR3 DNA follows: TGTGCCAGCAGTTACATACTAGCGGGAGCTGAATGGACCCAGTACTTC. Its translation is CASSYILAGAEWTQYF.

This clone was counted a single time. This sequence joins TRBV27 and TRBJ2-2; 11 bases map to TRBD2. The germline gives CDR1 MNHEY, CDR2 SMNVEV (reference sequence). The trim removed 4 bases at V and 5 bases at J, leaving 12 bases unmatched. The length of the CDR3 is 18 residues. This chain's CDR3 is CASSSLAGGRGRTGELFF. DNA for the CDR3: TGTGCCAGCAGTTCCCTAGCGGGAGGTCGGGGGAGGACCGGGGAGCTGTTTTTT.

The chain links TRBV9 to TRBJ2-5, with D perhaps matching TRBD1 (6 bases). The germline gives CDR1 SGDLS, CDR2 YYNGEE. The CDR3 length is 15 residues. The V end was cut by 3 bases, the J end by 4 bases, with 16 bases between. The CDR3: CASSEGRGRRETQYF. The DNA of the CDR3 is TGTGCCAGCAGCGAGGGCAGGGGAAGAAGAGAGACCCAGTACTTC.

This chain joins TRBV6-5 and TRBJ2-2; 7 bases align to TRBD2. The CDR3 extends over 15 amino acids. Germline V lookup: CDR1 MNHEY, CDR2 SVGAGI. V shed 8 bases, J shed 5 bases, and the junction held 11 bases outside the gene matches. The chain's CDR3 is CASRRGGPRTGELFF. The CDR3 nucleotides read TGTGCCAGCCGAAGGGGAGGGCCGAGGACCGGGGAGCTGTTTTTT.

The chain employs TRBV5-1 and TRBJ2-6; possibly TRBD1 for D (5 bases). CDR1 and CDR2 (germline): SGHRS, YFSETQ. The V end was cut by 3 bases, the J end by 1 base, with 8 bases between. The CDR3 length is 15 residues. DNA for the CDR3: TGCGCCAGCAGCTCGCAGGGTTCTGGGGCCAACGTCCTGACTTTC. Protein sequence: CASSSQGSGANVLTF. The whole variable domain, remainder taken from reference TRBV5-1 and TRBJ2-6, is KAGVTQTPRYLIKTRGQQVTLSCSPISGHRSVSWYQQTPGQGLQFLFEYFSETQRNKGNFPGRFSGRQFSNSRSEMNVSTLELGDSALYLCASSSQGSGANVLTFGAGSRLTVL.